Listed here are 32 T cell receptor beta chains from one sample, sequenced in a study of shared clonotypes between healthy human individuals (dated by TCRdb to the early 2020s). The library was made by the immunoSEQ multiplex PCR assay. Entries here come from immuneACCESS through TCRdb and include only in-frame sequences with V and J called. Some clones fail to appear in such tables; in the studies checked, an unresolved V gene covers under half of the shortfall, and the cause of the remainder is unknown. The sample has about 1.1 million clones on record, around 78% of them singletons. Together, the top ten hold 0.52% of the sample. The sequencing input was memory CD4+ T cells from PBMCs. Taken with the paper, the label for cell subset or site translates to: CD45RA-negative fraction. These TCRs come from a man aged 18 to 29 in good health. Some clones in this sample may be carry-over from other donors' samples.

The chain is built from TRBV4-1 and TRBJ2-1, with D maybe TRBD2 (7 bases). The germline V gene encodes CDR1 MGHRA and CDR2 YSYEKL. This CDR3 spans 17 amino acids. V lost 5 bases, J lost 0 bases, and 17 bases lay in between. CDR3 sequence reads: CASSTSRGGGSYNEQFF. The CDR3 coding sequence is TGCGCCAGCAGCACCTCGAGAGGGGGGGGCTCCTACAATGAGCAGTTCTTC.

The V and J genes are TRBV5-1 and TRBJ1-3; possibly TRBD1 for D (6 bases). CDR3 length: 14 residues. Germline V gives CDR1 SGHRS, CDR2 YFSETQ. V gave up 4 bases and J gave up 4 bases, with 12 bases separating them. Written as DNA, the CDR3 is TGCGCCAGCAGCCAAGGGACAACCGGAAACACCATATATTTT. It specifies CASSQGTTGNTIYF.

The chain couples TRBV30 to TRBJ2-1; D is unresolved. Germline V lookup: CDR1 GTSNPN, CDR2 SVGIG (reference sequence). The V end lost 1 base, the J end lost 8 bases, and 6 bases lay between the germline ends. The CDR3 sequence is 11 residues long. The CDR3 is CAWSGLDEQFF. CDR3 in DNA: TGTGCCTGGAGTGGCCTTGATGAGCAGTTCTTC.

This chain joins TRBV19 and TRBJ1-2; D gene ambiguous. Germline values: CDR1 LNHDA, CDR2 SQIVND (reference sequence). This CDR3 is 13 amino acids long. V gave up 10 bases and J gave up 3 bases, with 15 bases separating them. The CDR3 nucleotides are TGTGCCATCCATCCCACGGGATACTATGGCTACACCTTC. This codes for CAIHPTGYYGYTF.

CDR3 region: CASSITGNTEAFF. The CDR3 DNA reads as TGTGCCAGTAGTATCACCGGGAACACTGAAGCTTTCTTT. This chain joins TRBV19 and TRBJ1-1; no reliable D call. The ends were cut back, 3 bases at V and 1 base at J, with 6 bases in the middle. There are 13 residues in the CDR3. The germline CDR1 and CDR2 sequences are LNHDA and SQIVND (reference sequence).

V usage is TRBV7-9 and J usage is TRBJ1-1; a weak D match, TRBD1 (5 bases). Looked up from germline, CDR1 is SEHNR and CDR2 is FQNEAQ (reference sequence). V lost 4 bases and J 4 bases, leaving 16 bases between the germline ends. The CDR3 has 15 residues. The CDR3 reads CASSSRQFGSTEAFF. CDR3 DNA: TGTGCCAGCAGCTCGCGACAGTTCGGGAGCACTGAAGCTTTCTTT. The whole variable domain, filled in from reference TRBV7-9 and TRBJ1-1, reads DTGVSQNPRHKITKRGQNVTFRCDPISEHNRLYWYRQTLGQGPEFLTYFQNEAQLEKSRLLSDRFSAERPKGSFSTLEIQRTEQGDSAMYLCASSSRQFGSTEAFFGQGTRLTVV.

This clone was detected a few times. CDR3 in DNA: TGTGCCAGCAGCCAGGGTCTCGATCAGCCCCAGCATTTT. The encoded protein is CASSQGLDQPQHF. This chain connects TRBV14 to TRBJ1-5; D unclear. CDR1 SGHDN and CDR2 FVKESK come from the germline V gene. CDR3 length: 13 residues. The V and J ends lost 3 bases and 5 bases respectively, with 8 bases between them.

This chain connects TRBV28 to TRBJ2-1, with 10 bases lining up with TRBD2. This CDR3 spans 15 amino acids. CDR1 and CDR2 from the germline V gene are MDHEN and SYDVKM. V was pared by 6 bases and J by 8 bases, with 10 bases of the junction left unmatched. The CDR3 region has the DNA TGTGCCAGCAGCATCCCGGGACTAGCGTCCGATGAGCAGTTCTTC. It translates to CASSIPGLASDEQFF.

This chain uses TRBV7-3 with TRBJ2-2; 7 nucleotides align to TRBD1. This CDR3 comprises 16 residues. Losses at the gene ends were 5 bases for V and 3 bases for J; bases not matched to a gene: 9. CDR1 and CDR2 from the germline V gene are SGHTA and FQGTGA. CDR3 sequence reads: CASSNPGQSYTGELFF. The CDR3 DNA sequence: TGTGCCAGCAGCAACCCGGGACAGTCTTACACCGGGGAGCTGTTTTTT.

The chain employs TRBV7-9 and TRBJ2-1; 8 nucleotides match TRBD2. Trimming at V came to 0 bases and at J to 6 bases, leaving 10 bases not matched to a gene. This CDR3 is built from 17 residues. CDR1 and CDR2 from the germline V gene are SEHNR and FQNEAQ (reference sequence). The CDR3 nucleotides read TGTGCCAGCAGCTTAGCGTTCGGGACTAGTTCTTCCAATGAGCAGTTCTTC. It codes for CASSLAFGTSSSNEQFF.

The chain has TRBV10-3 and TRBJ2-7, with unresolved D. The ends were cut back, 6 bases at V and 2 bases at J, with 8 bases in the middle. Germline V gene lookup returns CDR1 ENHRY and CDR2 SYGVKD. This CDR3 has 12 residues. The CDR3 DNA reads TGTGCCATCAGAGGCACTACCTACGAGCAGTACTTC. Its protein product is CAIRGTTYEQYF.

The J gene is TRBJ1-2, the V gene TRBV9; 8 bases agree with TRBD1. The CDR3 loop spans 14 amino acids. The ends lost 5 bases at V and 4 bases at J; junction bases unmatched: 7. Germline-derived CDR1 and CDR2 are SGDLS and YYNGEE. The CDR3, as DNA: TGTGCCAGCAGGAGGACAGGGACGGGCTATGGCTACACCTTC. Protein product: CASRRTGTGYGYTF.

The gene calls are TRBV11-2 and TRBJ2-7, with 9 nucleotides matching TRBD2. Germline values: CDR1 SGHAT, CDR2 FQNNGV. V was pared by 1 base and J by 0 bases, with 4 bases of the junction left unmatched. This CDR3 region has 16 residues. As DNA, the CDR3 is TGTGCCAGCAGCTTAGCGTTTAGCGGGAGCTCCTACGAGCAGTACTTC. Its protein product is CASSLAFSGSSYEQYF.

This clone was counted a single time. The chain uses TRBV7-2 and TRBJ2-5, with a possible D match to TRBD2 (6 bases). Deletions cut 8 bases from V and 2 bases from J, with 21 bases between. The CDR3 runs to 16 residues. Germline CDR1 SGHTA, CDR2 FQGNSA. CDR3 coding DNA: TGTGCCAGCGGCGGGATGATGGTCAGGTCGCAAGAGACCCAGTACTTC. Translation: CASGGMMVRSQETQYF.

Only one count was recorded for this clone. J is TRBJ2-5 and V is TRBV23-1; tentative D call: TRBD1 (6 bases). TRBV23-1 is treated as an ORF (open reading frame) with a function not yet certain. The V end lost 5 bases, the J end lost 5 bases, and 18 bases lay between the germline ends. The CDR3 is made up of 15 amino acids. The CDR3 sequence: CASSFNSGQTETQYF. CDR3 in DNA: TGCGCCAGCAGTTTCAATAGTGGACAGACGGAGACCCAGTACTTC.

The gene calls are TRBV10-3 and TRBJ2-1; tentative D call: TRBD2 (6 bases). The CDR3 has 14 amino acids. V was clipped by 3 bases and J by 7 bases, with 13 bases between them. In germline, CDR1 is ENHRY, CDR2 SYGVKD. The chain's CDR3 is CAISDWDSGNEQFF. The CDR3 nucleotides are TGTGCCATCAGTGATTGGGACTCAGGAAATGAGCAGTTCTTC.

The chain combines TRBV28 with TRBJ2-3; 8 positions match TRBD1. Trimming cost V 3 bases and J 1 base; bases outside gene matches: 6. This CDR3 is built from 16 residues. Germline V lookup: CDR1 MDHEN, CDR2 SYDVKM. The CDR3 DNA sequence: TGTGCCAGCAGTTTCAGGGGGCAACACCGCACAGATACGCAGTATTTT. It specifies CASSFRGQHRTDTQYF.

CDR3 sequence reads: CARSLVPRKQGEAFF. Here the CDR3 DNA reads TGTGCCAGAAGCTTGGTCCCGAGAAAACAGGGGGAAGCTTTCTTT. V and J are TRBV5-3 and TRBJ1-1, with 7 bases aligning to TRBD1. TRBV5-3 is noted as an ORF with a role that remains uncertain. This CDR3 region has 15 residues. Trimming removed 0 bases from V and 8 bases from J; junction bases left unmatched: 10.

The CDR3 nucleotides are TGTGCCAGCAGCCCCCCGACCCTATCCGACGAGCAGTACTTC. It is translated as CASSPPTLSDEQYF. The chain couples TRBV28 to TRBJ2-7; unclear D gene. This CDR3 comprises 14 residues. Germline V lookup: CDR1 MDHEN, CDR2 SYDVKM. Trimming pared 6 bases from V and 5 bases from J, leaving 17 bases between. The complete variable domain, with remaining parts taken from reference TRBV28 and TRBJ2-7, reads DVKVTQSSRYLVKRTGEKVFLECVQDMDHENMFWYRQDPGLGLRLIYFSYDVKMKEKGDIPEGYSVSREKKERFSLILESASTNQTSMYLCASSPPTLSDEQYFGPGTRLTVT.

The rearrangement joins TRBV4-2 to TRBJ2-2; D possibly corresponds to TRBD2 (6 bases). The V gene lost 0 bases and the J gene lost 5 bases, with 10 bases spanning the gap. CDR1 and CDR2 (germline): LGHNA, YNFKEQ. The CDR3 has 15 amino acids. The CDR3 DNA sequence: TGTGCCAGCAGCCAAGAGGACCGGGAGACCGGGGAGCTGTTTTTT. It is translated as CASSQEDRETGELFF.

The chain combines TRBV28 with TRBJ1-5; 9 nucleotides agree with TRBD1. The junction had 10 bases not matched to a gene; V was cut back by 7 bases and J by 6 bases. This CDR3 region has 15 residues. Germline V gene lookup returns CDR1 MDHEN and CDR2 SYDVKM. This CDR3 reads CASTPTDRGFQPQHF. CDR3 DNA: TGTGCCAGCACCCCGACGGACAGGGGATTTCAGCCCCAGCATTTT.

The chain is built from TRBV2 and TRBJ2-7; 7 bases map to TRBD1. The CDR3 consists of 14 residues. The ends lost 4 bases at V and 0 bases at J; junction bases unmatched: 3. Germline CDR1 and CDR2: SNHLY and FYNNEI. The CDR3 nucleotides are TGTGCCAGCAGTGGACAGGGAATCTCCTACGAGCAGTACTTC. Translation: CASSGQGISYEQYF.

The rearrangement uses TRBV12-1 and TRBJ1-3. TRBV12-1 is a pseudogene locus. The CDR3 totals 14 residues. CDR3 in amino acids: CASSFATDGNTIYF. CDR3 DNA: TGTGCCAGCAGCTTTGCGACGGATGGAAACACCATATATTTT.

The chain joins TRBV27 to TRBJ2-1; perhaps TRBD1 as D (5 bases). Deletions cut 2 bases from V and 10 bases from J, with 12 bases between. CDR1 is MNHEY and CDR2 is SMNVEV in the germline V gene (reference sequence). The length of the CDR3 is 13 residues. CDR3 residues: CASSLRTRAEQFF. The CDR3 bases are TGTGCCAGCAGTTTAAGGACACGGGCAGAGCAGTTCTTC.

V gene TRBV28 combines with J gene TRBJ2-7, with a tentative D call TRBD1 (6 bases). V was pared by 3 bases and J by 2 bases, with 11 bases between. The length of the CDR3 is 14 residues. CDR1 is MDHEN and CDR2 is SYDVKM in the germline V gene. The CDR3 DNA reads as TGTGCCAGCAGTTTTATTAGGGACACCTACGAGCAGTACTTC. This codes for CASSFIRDTYEQYF.

The chain recombines TRBV18 with TRBJ2-7, with 7 nucleotides matching TRBD2. The J segment lost 5 bases and the V segment lost 2 bases, leaving 6 bases of the junction unmatched. This CDR3 region has 14 residues. CDR1 and CDR2 (germline): KGHSH, LQKENI. CDR3 amino acids: CASSPTSAWDEQYF. The CDR3 nucleotides read TGTGCCAGCTCACCAACTAGCGCCTGGGACGAGCAGTACTTC.

This chain's CDR3 is CASSPGVYGYTF. DNA of the CDR3: TGTGCCAGCAGTCCAGGGGTCTATGGCTACACCTTC. The genes are TRBV6-5 and TRBJ1-2; D is possibly TRBD1 (6 bases). Per the germline V gene, CDR1 is MNHEY and CDR2 is SVGAGI. Deletions cut 5 bases from V and 4 bases from J, with 8 bases between. CDR3 size: 12 residues.

Written as DNA, the CDR3 is TGCGCCAGCAGCTTGGGACAGGTCGGGAATGAGCAGTTCTTC. Protein sequence: CASSLGQVGNEQFF. The chain combines TRBV5-1 with TRBJ2-1, with D possibly being TRBD1 (6 bases). CDR1 and CDR2 from the germline V gene are SGHRS and YFSETQ. The CDR3 contains 14 residues. V lost 0 bases and J 7 bases, leaving 11 bases between the germline ends.

The gene calls are TRBV6-6 and TRBJ1-1; the D gene is possibly TRBD1 (6 bases). Germline V lookup: CDR1 MNHNY, CDR2 SVGAGI (reference sequence). The CDR3 runs to 14 residues. The V and J ends lost 8 bases and 2 bases respectively, with 15 bases between them. The CDR3 sequence is CASARQGSNTEAFF. In DNA, the CDR3 is TGTGCCAGCGCTCGCCAGGGGTCTAACACTGAAGCTTTCTTT.

This chain uses TRBV7-6 with TRBJ2-7, with 7 positions matching TRBD2. Trimming at V came to 8 bases and at J to 0 bases, leaving 7 bases not matched to a gene. The germline V gene encodes CDR1 SGHVS and CDR2 FNYEAQ. The CDR3 contains 14 residues. CDR3 sequence reads: CASGASGDSYEQYF. The CDR3 bases are TGTGCCAGCGGGGCTAGCGGTGACTCCTACGAGCAGTACTTC.

The chain couples TRBV29-1 to TRBJ2-7; 10 bases fit TRBD1. CDR1 is SQVTM, CDR2 ANQGSEA, per germline. The CDR3 runs to 13 residues. V shed 5 bases, J shed 3 bases, and the junction held 4 bases outside the gene matches. The CDR3 sequence is CSVQGQGFYEQYF. Written as DNA, the CDR3 is TGCAGCGTTCAGGGACAGGGGTTCTACGAGCAGTACTTC.

The chain employs TRBV7-3 and TRBJ2-1; no firm D call. CDR1 is SGHTA and CDR2 is FQGTGA in the germline V gene. The V and J ends lost 5 bases and 4 bases respectively, with 24 bases between them. CDR3 length: 18 amino acids. CDR3: CASSPTPRQPFKYNEQFF. The DNA of the CDR3 is TGTGCCAGCAGCCCCACCCCTAGGCAGCCTTTCAAGTACAATGAGCAGTTCTTC.